The entry below describes one T cell receptor (beta chain). What it recognizes is unknown. The data were taken from a study of T cell responses to AZD1222 COVID-19 vaccine. Combined were second doses at about 4 or about 12 weeks. Looked up from germline, CDR1 is SEHNR and CDR2 is FQNEAQ (reference sequence). With V trimmed by 5 bases and J by 10 bases, 13 bases remained unmatched. CDR3 length equals 14 residues. Study results and limitations: Close to half of spike-specific TCRs reportedly recognize unmutated variant regions. Just six AZD1222 recipients were seropositive at baseline.

Sequencing used immunoSEQ multiplex PCR; TCRdb keeps in-frame clones, though not all of them. This sample carries roughly 150,000 clones, roughly 87% of them seen once, and the ten largest clones take approximately 6.3%. This sequence joins TRBV7-9 and TRBJ2-7; 8 nucleotides align to TRBD1. This specimen was peripheral blood, taken 28 days after the second AZD1222 dose. This TCR derives from an adult who received the AZD1222 COVID-19 vaccine. The CDR3 nucleotides are TGTGCCAGCAGCCCCTGGACAGGGCCCTTAGGACAGTACTTC. This translates into CASSPWTGPLGQYF.